This is a list of T cell receptor beta chains from one sample in a study of radiation and T cells in renal cell carcinoma. This table comes from immunoSEQ multiplex PCR, and its TCRdb copy is limited to in-frame clones, with some not included. The table includes about 49,000 clones, 75% to 85% detected once. Sequenced here: blood, sampled from a patient whose treatment included radiotherapy and nephrectomy. The receptors derive from a woman aged 70 to 79 with renal cell carcinoma. The CDR3 runs from the conserved cysteine through the conserved F or W. A D gene is named only where the DNA matches it firmly. Not all rows give a size; the values are once, few, many and, for expanded clones, a class.

CDR3aa	CDR3nt	v_gene	d_gene	j_gene	abundance
CASSQDQAAYEQYF	TGTGCCAGCAGCCAAGATCAAGCCGCTTACGAGCAGTACTTC	TRBV4-2	-	TRBJ2-7	-
CASRPSTSLTGELFF	TGTGCCAGCAGACCAAGCACCAGCTTAACCGGGGAGCTGTTTTTT	TRBV7-6	-	TRBJ2-2	once
CSVRLAGGVEQFF	TGCAGCGTTCGACTAGCGGGAGGGGTTGAGCAGTTCTTC	TRBV29-1	TRBD2	TRBJ2-1	-
CASSVGIEGSTDTQYF	TGTGCCAGCAGCGTAGGTATCGAGGGTTCCACAGATACGCAGTATTTT	TRBV9	-	TRBJ2-3	-
CASSASGGHYGYTF	TGTGCCAGCAGCGCCTCAGGAGGGCACTATGGCTACACCTTC	TRBV9	-	TRBJ1-2	-
CASSLVRGYEQYF	TGTGCCAGCAGCTTGGTGAGAGGCTACGAGCAGTACTTC	TRBV5-5	-	TRBJ2-7	-
CASTYSALNTGELFF	TGCGCCAGCACCTATAGCGCCTTGAACACCGGGGAGCTGTTTTTT	TRBV5-1	-	TRBJ2-2	-
CASSYSREVAQYF	TGTGCCAGCAGTTACTCCCGGGAGGTGGCCCAGTACTTC	TRBV6-5	TRBD2	TRBJ2-5	-
CASRMGLAGALAQYF	TGCGCCAGCAGGATGGGACTAGCGGGGGCGTTGGCCCAGTACTTC	TRBV5-1	TRBD2	TRBJ2-5	-
CASMAPRGLTGNTIYF	TGTGCCAGTATGGCACCCCGGGGGCTAACTGGAAACACCATATATTTT	TRBV19	-	TRBJ1-3	-
CASSESRDTQYF	TGTGCCAGCAGTGAATCCCGAGATACGCAGTATTTT	TRBV6-1	-	TRBJ2-3	-
CASSQDGQRARTDTQYF	TGTGCCAGCAGCCAAGATGGCCAGCGGGCTAGGACAGATACGCAGTATTTT	TRBV4-2	-	TRBJ2-3	-
CASSSGTSGRGEQFF	TGCGCCAGCAGCTCCGGGACTAGCGGGAGAGGTGAGCAGTTCTTC	TRBV5-1	TRBD2	TRBJ2-1	-
CSATSTREQYF	TGCAGTGCTACCTCCACTCGCGAGCAGTACTTC	TRBV20-1	-	TRBJ2-7	-
CASSIDTDRAAYEQYF	TGTGCCAGTAGTATAGATACGGACAGGGCCGCCTACGAGCAGTACTTC	TRBV19	TRBD1	TRBJ2-7	-
CASSPSASRSYEQYF	TGTGCCAGCAGCCCCTCGGCCAGTCGATCCTACGAGCAGTACTTC	TRBV6-5	-	TRBJ2-7	-
CSVEIGQGYGYTF	TGCAGCGTTGAAATTGGACAGGGCTATGGCTACACCTTC	TRBV29-1	TRBD1	TRBJ1-2	-
CASSHDWNTGELFF	TGTGCCAGCAGTCACGATTGGAACACCGGGGAGCTGTTTTTT	TRBV7-8	-	TRBJ2-2	once
CAISDQGRGRETQYF	TGTGCCATCAGTGATCAAGGCAGGGGAAGGGAGACCCAGTACTTC	TRBV10-3	-	TRBJ2-5	-
CASSYSGTGVDGYTF	TGTGCCAGCAGTTACTCCGGGACAGGGGTCGACGGCTACACCTTC	TRBV6-5	TRBD1	TRBJ1-2	-
CASSPRQGYTEAFF	TGTGCCAGCTCACCAAGACAGGGATACACTGAAGCTTTCTTT	TRBV18	TRBD1	TRBJ1-1	-
CASSPDRVGTGELFF	TGTGCCAGCTCACCCGACAGGGTTGGCACCGGGGAGCTGTTTTTT	TRBV18	TRBD1	TRBJ2-2	-
CASSLADRPFGGYTF	TGTGCCAGCAGCTTGGCTGACAGACCCTTCGGGGGCTACACCTTC	TRBV5-4	-	TRBJ1-2	-
CASSERTGGFYEQYF	TGTGCCAGCAGTGAACGTACAGGGGGCTTCTACGAGCAGTACTTC	TRBV6-1	TRBD1	TRBJ2-7	-
CASGAPRFSNTIYF	TGTGCTAGTGGGGCCCCCAGATTTTCAAACACCATATATTTT	TRBV12-5	-	TRBJ1-3	-
CASSQDNSGRGVSTDTQYF	TGTGCCAGCAGCCAAGATAATAGCGGGAGGGGGGTTAGCACAGATACGCAGTATTTT	TRBV4-2	TRBD2	TRBJ2-3	-
CASFGGRPNYGYTF	TGCGCCAGCTTCGGGGGCCGACCTAACTATGGCTACACCTTC	TRBV10-1	-	TRBJ1-2	-
CSVAGRYSTDTQYF	TGCAGCGTTGCTGGGAGGTATAGCACAGATACGCAGTATTTT	TRBV29-1	-	TRBJ2-3	-
CASSPRDYGYTF	TGTGCCAGCTCACCCAGGGATTATGGCTACACCTTC	TRBV18	-	TRBJ1-2	-
CASSDDWVAQPQHF	TGTGCCAGCAGTGATGACTGGGTGGCTCAGCCCCAGCATTTT	TRBV2	-	TRBJ1-5	-
CASSLNPDYYEQYF	TGTGCCAGCAGTTTAAATCCGGACTACTACGAGCAGTACTTC	TRBV6-6	-	TRBJ2-7	-
CASSTPGRGESTEAFF	TGTGCCAGCAGCACACCGGGACGGGGGGAGAGCACTGAAGCTTTCTTT	TRBV11-1	-	TRBJ1-1	-
CASSLAGLDTDTQYF	TGTGCCAGCAGCTTAGCGGGACTAGACACAGATACGCAGTATTTT	TRBV7-2	TRBD2	TRBJ2-3	-
CASSLKVVGGEQFF	TGTGCCAGCAGCTTAAAGGTGGTTGGGGGTGAGCAGTTCTTC	TRBV7-9	-	TRBJ2-1	once
CASSSSGTDNSPLHF	TGTGCCAGCAGTTCCTCCGGGACAGATAATTCACCCCTCCACTTT	TRBV27	TRBD1	TRBJ1-6	-
CASRPWGANYEQYF	TGTGCCAGCAGACCCTGGGGAGCTAACTACGAGCAGTACTTC	TRBV6-5	-	TRBJ2-7	few
CASSLVGKNTEAFF	TGCGCCAGCAGCTTGGTGGGAAAGAACACTGAAGCTTTCTTT	TRBV5-1	-	TRBJ1-1	-
CASSISSLSREQFF	TGTGCCAGTAGTATATCCTCACTTAGCAGGGAGCAGTTCTTC	TRBV19	-	TRBJ2-1	-
CASSHRTTTNEKLFF	TGCGCCAGCAGCCACCGTACTACAACTAATGAAAAACTGTTTTTT	TRBV4-1	-	TRBJ1-4	once
CASSFRDSTYEQYF	TGTGCCAGCAGCTTCCGGGACAGTACCTACGAGCAGTACTTC	TRBV5-4	TRBD1	TRBJ2-7	-
CASSIGEGLGTQYF	TGTGCCAGTAGTATAGGGGAGGGCCTAGGGACCCAGTACTTC	TRBV19	TRBD2	TRBJ2-5	-
CASSPTMGLEEHEQYF	TGTGCCAGCTCACCGACGATGGGACTAGAAGAACACGAGCAGTACTTC	TRBV18	TRBD2	TRBJ2-7	-
CASSIGAGDNQPQHF	TGTGCCAGTAGTATTGGGGCGGGGGACAATCAGCCCCAGCATTTT	TRBV19	-	TRBJ1-5	-
CASSVTSGAGELFF	TGTGCCAGCAGCGTCACTAGCGGGGCCGGGGAGCTGTTTTTT	TRBV9	TRBD2	TRBJ2-2	-
CASSTSTSGGSTQYF	TGTGCCAGCAGCACCTCGACTAGCGGGGGTTCGACCCAGTACTTC	TRBV9	TRBD2	TRBJ2-5	few
CASSPQEETQYF	TGCGCCAGCAGCCCGCAGGAGGAGACCCAGTACTTC	TRBV5-1	-	TRBJ2-5	-
CASSQAGTGVMNTEAFF	TGTGCCAGCAGCCAAGCCGGGACAGGGGTCATGAACACTGAAGCTTTCTTT	TRBV14	TRBD1	TRBJ1-1	-
CASSVGRPTNEKLFF	TGTGCCAGCAGCGTAGGCCGACCAACTAATGAAAAACTGTTTTTT	TRBV9	-	TRBJ1-4	-
CASSLVVHSGANVLTF	TGTGCCAGCAGCTTAGTCGTCCACTCTGGGGCCAACGTCCTGACTTTC	TRBV5-6	-	TRBJ2-6	few
CAISEPSGFTDTQYF	TGTGCCATCAGTGAGCCTAGCGGGTTCACAGATACGCAGTATTTT	TRBV10-3	TRBD2	TRBJ2-3	few
CASSQGQDRAEAFF	TGCGCCAGCAGCCAAGGACAGGATAGGGCTGAAGCTTTCTTT	TRBV4-3	-	TRBJ1-1	medium-sized